This T cell receptor (beta chain) was retrieved from a study of shared clonotypes between healthy human individuals. The CDR3 length is 14 residues. CDR1 LNHNV and CDR2 YYDKDF come from the germline V gene (reference sequence). Trimming shortened V by 1 base and J by 3 bases, and 10 bases separated the two germline ends. Sequencing used immunoSEQ multiplex PCR; TCRdb keeps in-frame clones, though not all of them. The table shows approximately 530,000 clones, with 95% to 96% occurring only once. This clone was picked up one time. What it recognizes is unknown. Study findings and constraints: Across several donors, naive CD4 shared approximately 4.5%, naive CD8 3% to 3.5%, memory CD4 roughly 2.2%, memory CD8 0.4%. Large depth notwithstanding, sorted-subset sequencing proved incomplete by rarefaction. Larger estimated richness was generally recorded for naive subsets relative to memory subsets. Some clonotypes were shared by all four sorted-subset donors, while others were not shared. The non-shared ones had lower generation probabilities than the shared ones.

Input material: naive CD4+ T cells sorted from blood. Subset: CD45RA+ positively selected. The chain uses TRBV15 and TRBJ2-7, with a weak D call TRBD2 (6 bases). The TCR sequence derives from a woman aged 25 to 39 in good health. CDR3 region: CATSRGGLSYEQYF. CDR3 bases: TGTGCCACCAGCAGAGGGGGACTGAGCTACGAGCAGTACTTC.